This TCR beta chain was sequenced in a study of Ad26.COV2.S vaccination and SARS-CoV-2 variants. At the level of the study: Sample donor was a member of the COV1001 Ad26.COV2.S trial arm.

The repertoire was sequenced with immunoSEQ multiplex PCR; TCRdb's copy has only in-frame clones and lacks some. The table has hundreds of thousands of clones, under 90% seen once. Treatment of the sample: roughly 19 received Ad26.COV2.S at low or high dose, single or two shots; roughly five received placebo; per-sample allocation not given. All samples were drawn on day 63, counting from the first vaccine or placebo injection. V gave up 1 base and J gave up 0 bases, with 7 bases separating them. Germline-derived CDR1 and CDR2 are SEHNR and FQNEAQ (reference sequence). This CDR3 has 16 amino acids. The chain couples TRBV7-9 to TRBJ2-6; D gene uncertain. Sequences were derived from peripheral blood, sampled in a trial of Ad26.COV2.S vaccine versus placebo. The origin of this receptor is a person aged 18 to 59 who received the Ad26.COV2.S COVID-19 vaccine or a placebo. CDR3 coding DNA: TGTGCCAGCAGCTTAGGGACCTTCTCTGGGGCCAACGTCCTGACTTTC. It codes for CASSLGTFSGANVLTF.